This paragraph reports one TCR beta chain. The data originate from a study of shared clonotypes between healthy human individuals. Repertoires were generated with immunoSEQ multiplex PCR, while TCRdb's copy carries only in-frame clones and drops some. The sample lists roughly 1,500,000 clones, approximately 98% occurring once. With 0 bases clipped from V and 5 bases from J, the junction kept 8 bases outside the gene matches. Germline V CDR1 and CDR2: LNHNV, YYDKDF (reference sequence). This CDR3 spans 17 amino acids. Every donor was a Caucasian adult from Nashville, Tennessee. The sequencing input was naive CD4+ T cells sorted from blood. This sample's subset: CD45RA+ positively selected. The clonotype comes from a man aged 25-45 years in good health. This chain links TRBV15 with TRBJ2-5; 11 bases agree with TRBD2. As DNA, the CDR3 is TGTGCCACCAGCAGAGATTTACTAGCGGGAGAGAGGGAGACCCAGTACTTC. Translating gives CATSRDLLAGERETQYF.